The 9 T cell receptor beta chains reported below all come from one sample, sequenced in a study of cytomegalovirus exposure and HLA in healthy donors. Primers: 60 Vbeta forward and 13 Jbeta reverse. Data came from immunoSEQ multiplex PCR; TCRdb stores just in-frame clones and leaves some out. The sample includes 130,000 or so clones, approximately 69% seen only once; the top ten take over 5%. Material: PBMCs. The receptors stem from a man between 40 and 49 years old in good health and CMV-seropositive.

The rearrangement uses TRBV2 and TRBJ2-1; 8 nucleotides align to TRBD2. With 6 bases clipped from V and 5 bases from J, the junction kept 9 bases outside the gene matches. The length of the CDR3 is 15 residues. From germline, CDR1 is SNHLY and CDR2 FYNNEI. The CDR3 DNA reads as TGTGCCAGCAGGGGGTATAGCGGGATAGACAATGAGCAGTTCTTC. Residues: CASRGYSGIDNEQFF.

The chain uses TRBV2 and TRBJ1-3, with 8 bases matching TRBD1. The junction had 9 bases not matched to a gene; V was cut back by 8 bases and J by 0 bases. The CDR3 sequence is 16 residues long. Germline V gene lookup returns CDR1 SNHLY and CDR2 FYNNEI. For the CDR3, the DNA is TGTGCCAGCGCATGGGGACAGGTTCCCTCTGGAAACACCATATATTTT. Its translation: CASAWGQVPSGNTIYF.

The DNA of the CDR3 is TGTGCCAGCAGCGCGATAATAGCCTCGTACAATGAGCAGTTCTTC. Its translation: CASSAIIASYNEQFF. The rearrangement links TRBV9 to TRBJ2-1, with D unclear. CDR3 size: 15 residues. The germline V gene encodes CDR1 SGDLS and CDR2 YYNGEE. V lost 3 bases, J lost 4 bases, and 14 bases lay in between.

This clone has only a few counts. The V call is TRBV4-1, the J call TRBJ2-7; 9 bases line up with TRBD1. This CDR3 comprises 14 residues. The V and J ends lost 3 bases and 4 bases, in that order; junction bases with no gene match: 4. Germline CDR1 MGHRA, CDR2 YSYEKL. CDR3 loop: CASSHGTGPYEQYF. As DNA, the CDR3 is TGCGCCAGCAGCCACGGGACAGGGCCTTACGAGCAGTACTTC.

This chain links TRBV6-5 with TRBJ2-7; D is unresolved. This CDR3 is built from 13 residues. Trimming cost V 0 bases and J 3 bases, with 6 bases left between them. Germline-derived CDR1 and CDR2 are MNHEY and SVGAGI. CDR3 amino acids: CASSYSAHYEQYF. In DNA form, the CDR3 reads TGTGCCAGCAGTTACTCGGCCCACTACGAGCAGTACTTC.

This chain connects TRBV14 to TRBJ2-7; 7 bases are a match to TRBD1. Germline V CDR1 and CDR2: SGHDN, FVKESK. The trim removed 4 bases at V and 4 bases at J, leaving 13 bases unmatched. The CDR3 has 16 amino acids. CDR3 region: CASSPEKGGFWYEQYF. CDR3 in DNA: TGTGCCAGCAGCCCAGAAAAAGGGGGCTTTTGGTACGAGCAGTACTTC.

The V gene is TRBV27, the J gene TRBJ1-6; 8 nucleotides agree with TRBD1. Trimming at V came to 9 bases and at J to 5 bases, leaving 6 bases not matched to a gene. The CDR3 consists of 14 residues. From germline, CDR1 is MNHEY and CDR2 SMNVEV (reference sequence). CDR3 region: CASQNRGNNSPLHF. The DNA for the CDR3 is TGTGCCAGTCAGAACAGGGGGAATAATTCACCCCTCCACTTT.

V is TRBV18 and J is TRBJ1-3; D may be TRBD1 (6 bases). The germline gives CDR1 KGHSH, CDR2 LQKENI. Between the trimmed V and J ends, which lost 5 bases and 0 bases, there was a span of 11 bases. CDR3 size: 15 residues. CDR3 protein: CASSSETGSGNTIYF. DNA for the CDR3: TGTGCCAGCTCAAGCGAGACAGGCTCTGGAAACACCATATATTTT.

V is TRBV19 and J is TRBJ2-2; 7 nucleotides line up with TRBD2. Germline values: CDR1 LNHDA, CDR2 SQIVND (reference sequence). After removal of 7 bases from V and 3 bases from J, the junction contained 8 bases not matched to a gene. This CDR3 is built from 15 residues. The DNA of the CDR3 is TGTGCCAGTACGGTGGGAGGGCCCTACACCGGGGAGCTGTTTTTT. Residues: CASTVGGPYTGELFF. Based on the CDR3 plus reference TRBV19 and TRBJ2-2, the full variable domain is DGGITQSPKYLFRKEGQNVTLSCEQNLNHDAMYWYRQDPGQGLRLIYYSQIVNDFQKGDIAEGYSVSREKKESFPLTVTSAQKNPTAFYLCASTVGGPYTGELFFGEGSRLTVL.